This T cell receptor (beta chain) appears in the sequencing data of a study of PD-1 blockade in classical Hodgkin lymphoma (dated by TCRdb to between 2020 and 2021). A note on the overall study: Nivolumab dosing was 3 mg/kg intravenously every 2 weeks, continuing until either disease progression or unacceptable toxicity. The study used CyTOF and TCR beta sequencing to define a peripheral blood immune signature of response to PD-1 blockade in classical Hodgkin lymphoma.

Points on this clone: The target of this receptor is not known. No much larger clone is present one base from it, and per-base qualities are unavailable.

The Qiagen DNeasy kit was used to extract genomic DNA both from unsorted PBMCs and from the negatively selected CD4+ and CD8+ fractions. TCR beta CDR3 regions were amplified by immunoSEQ multiplex PCR using primers annealing to V and J segments. A synthetic immune receptor repertoire was used to minimize amplification bias, and any residual bias was removed computationally once sequencing was done. The paper's processing steps were these. Repertoire diversity was quantified as the Shannon entropy index using custom Python scripts. The unsorted, CD4+ and CD8+ repertoires were each analyzed separately, with the exception of combined analyses, where CD4+ and CD8+ sequences were merged in silico. Clonal expansion was defined as a frequency increase of at least 2-fold after treatment compared with C1D1, and clones undetected at baseline were assigned a pseudocount of 0.5. Singleton clones were defined as clones with 0 or 1 copy at C1D1, and non-singleton clones were defined as clones with 2 or more copies. Clones expanded in unsorted samples were labelled as CD4+, CD8+ or unknown by matching protein sequences in sorted samples from the same patient. Wilcoxon tests on paired samples were used to test diversity changes from C1D1 to C4D1. Not all clones reach the TCRdb copy of this immuneACCESS table, which keeps in-frame sequences only. Checked studies attribute under half of the gap to unresolved V genes and leave the rest unexplained. D and trimming were read from the DNA, whereas the V and J calls and clone size are those reported in that table. For this sample there are some 20,000 clones; 70% to 85% appear just once. Roughly 6.4% of the sample goes to the ten largest clones.

The investigation overall reported the following: Patients starting nivolumab less than 1 year after ASCT had lower diversity and were excluded from later analyses to avoid confounding by immune reconstitution. Baseline diversity similar to that of newly diagnosed patients was observed in trial patients achieving complete response, whereas significantly lower diversity was observed in partial responders and progressors. By C4D1, a significant rise was seen in CD4+ TCR diversity but not in CD8+ TCR diversity (p=0.0027 vs p=0.16), and the rise was most apparent among complete responders (p=0.02). Baseline TCR diversity was reported as lower in newly diagnosed patients than in healthy donors, and lower still in relapsed/refractory patients. The study was limited to a single clinical trial cohort, and causes of repertoire differences, possibly disease activity or prior therapy, remained undefined.

The trim is 3 bases for V and 6 bases for J, with a gap of 9 bases between the germline ends. The cysteine opens and the phenylalanine closes a CDR3 of 14 amino acids. Here the CDR3 DNA is all that survives: 42 bases in frame from base 1. Based on the germline V gene, the CDR1 and CDR2 sequences are SGHTA and FQGNSA. What the time point label conveys for this sample: cycle 1 day 1 (C1D1), immediately before nivolumab initiation. Every trial patient had relapsed following autologous stem cell transplantation, and prior brentuximab vedotin exposure was what differed among cohorts A, B and C. The trial cohort included 55 to 65 patients with relapsed/refractory classical Hodgkin lymphoma, and each patient had a best overall response of complete response, partial response or progressive disease. In the multi-cohort phase II CheckMate 205 trial, trial patients received single-agent nivolumab. Best overall response was determined by an independent review committee according to the 2007 International Working Group response criteria. Trial PBMCs were obtained immediately prior to nivolumab initiation (C1D1) and on therapy at cycle 2 day 1 and cycle 4 day 1. Peripheral blood was collected in 8 mL Vacutainer Cell Preparation Tubes, from which PBMCs were isolated by centrifugation and then cryopreserved.

This TCR came from a human donor with classical Hodgkin lymphoma. The material was peripheral blood mononuclear cells (PBMCs), obtained at baseline. The V and J segments used are TRBV7-2 and TRBJ1-6; the best D guess is TRBD1, with 5 bases matching. The CDR3 reads as follows: CASSLVGGNSPLHF. The sequenced DNA is TGTGCCAGCAGCTTGGTGGGGGGTAATTCACCCCTCCACTTT. With the portions outside the CDR3 filled from the reference TRBV7-2 and TRBJ1-6 genes, the complete variable region becomes GAGVSQSPSNKVTEKGKDVELRCDPISGHTALYWYRQSLGQGLEFLIYFQGNSAPDKSGLPSDRFSAERTGGSVSTLTIQRTQQEDSAVYLCASSLVGGNSPLHFGNGTRLTVT.